This T cell receptor beta chain comes out of a study of Ad26.COV2.S vaccination and SARS-CoV-2 variants. Study-level points and caveats: Reported post-vaccination CD8+ and CD4+ T cell responses to spike showed substantial breadth.

The CDR3 has 16 amino acids. The V segment lost 1 base and the J segment 8 bases; nucleotides outside the gene matches: 11. The germline gives CDR1 KGHSH, CDR2 LQKENI. The treatment was: 15 to 20 received Ad26.COV2.S at low or high dose, single or two shots; about 5 received placebo; per-sample allocation not given. The samples were gathered on day 63 after the first injection of vaccine or placebo. This Boston cohort included adults aged 18-55 years. Wuhan-strain SARS-CoV-2 spike was expressed by the Ad26 vector that made up the vaccine. Profiling relied on immunoSEQ multiplex PCR, and the TCRdb table lists in-frame clones only, not all of them. The sample holds approximately 340,000 clones, 85% seen once. About this clone itself: Its antigen is unidentified.

This specimen consisted of peripheral blood, obtained in a trial of Ad26.COV2.S vaccine versus placebo. The origin of this receptor is a person between 18 and 59 years old who received the Ad26.COV2.S COVID-19 vaccine or a placebo. The chain combines TRBV18 with TRBJ2-1; 7 nucleotides align to TRBD2. CDR3 protein: CASSPQSGAYGDEQFF. Here the CDR3 DNA reads TGTGCCAGCTCACCACAGAGCGGGGCCTACGGGGATGAGCAGTTCTTC. The entire variable domain, with the rest obtained from reference TRBV18 and TRBJ2-1, is as follows: NAGVMQNPRHLVRRRGQEARLRCSPMKGHSHVYWYRQLPEEGLKFMVYLQKENIIDESGMPKERFSAEFPKEGPSILRIQQVVRGDSAAYFCASSPQSGAYGDEQFFGPGTRLTVL.